This T cell receptor beta chain emerged from a study of human thymus T cells. Looked up from germline, CDR1 is LNHDA and CDR2 is SQIVND (reference sequence). The V end was cut by 6 bases, the J end by 14 bases, with 11 bases between. The CDR3 contains 11 residues. For this clone: What it binds is unknown.

The protocol was immunoSEQ multiplex PCR, while the TCRdb copy is restricted to in-frame clones and leaves out a portion. The sample records some 130,000 clones, around 94% being singletons. Resections from corrective heart surgery supplied the thymus tissue. Infants, healthy and Finnish, who were having corrective surgery for congenital heart defects served as donors. Findings and caveats of the study: Related research described thymic repertoires that were highly overlapping among unrelated individuals. Thymic and blood repertoires showed apparently biased V and J gene usage.

Sequencing used thymus tissue. The clonotype comes from a boy in the first two years of life with a congenital heart defect but otherwise immunologically healthy. V usage is TRBV19 and J usage is TRBJ1-6; no definite D call. The CDR3 loop is CASSNLETLHF. Written as DNA, the CDR3 is TGTGCCAGTAGCAATCTGGAAACCCTCCACTTT.